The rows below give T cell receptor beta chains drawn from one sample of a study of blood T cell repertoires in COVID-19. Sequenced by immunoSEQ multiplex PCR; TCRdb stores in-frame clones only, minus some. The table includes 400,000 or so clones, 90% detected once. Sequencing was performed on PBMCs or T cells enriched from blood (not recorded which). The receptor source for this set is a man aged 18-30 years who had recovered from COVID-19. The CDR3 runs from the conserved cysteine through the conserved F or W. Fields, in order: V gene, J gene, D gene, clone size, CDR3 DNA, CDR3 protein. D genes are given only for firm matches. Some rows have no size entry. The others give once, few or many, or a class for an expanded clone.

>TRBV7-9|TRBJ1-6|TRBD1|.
TGTGCCAGCAGGTTAACCGGGACAGGGACGACACCCCTCCACTTT
CASRLTGTGTTPLHF
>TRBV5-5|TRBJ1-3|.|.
TGTGCCAGCAGCCCCCTGGTAGGGGTTGCTGGAAACACCATATATTTT
CASSPLVGVAGNTIYF
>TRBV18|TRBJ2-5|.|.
TGTGCCAGCTCACCACAACCGGAAGAGACCCAGTACTTC
CASSPQPEETQYF
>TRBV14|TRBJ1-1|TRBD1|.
TGTGCCAGCAACCGACCGGGACAGAGCTTTGGTGAAGCTTTCTTT
CASNRPGQSFGEAFF
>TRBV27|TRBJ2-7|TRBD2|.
TGTGCCAGCAGAATCTGGGGGGGGAACTACGAGCAGTACTTC
CASRIWGGNYEQYF
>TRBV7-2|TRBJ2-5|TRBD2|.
TGTGCCAGCAGCTTAGTATCAGCGGGAGGGCGGGAGACCCAGTACTTC
CASSLVSAGGRETQYF
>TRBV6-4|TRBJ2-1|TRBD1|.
TGTGCCAGCAGGGCGGACAGGGGGAGGATCGTTGAGCAGTTCTTC
CASRADRGRIVEQFF
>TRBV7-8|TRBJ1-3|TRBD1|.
TGTGCCAGCAGAGCTACAGGGGGCGCGAACACCATATATTTT
CASRATGGANTIYF
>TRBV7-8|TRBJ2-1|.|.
TGTGCCAGCAGCTTTACGGGCTCCTACAATGAGCAGTTCTTC
CASSFTGSYNEQFF
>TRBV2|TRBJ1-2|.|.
TGTGCCAGCAGTGAATCGCCAGGGTTATATGGCTACACCTTC
CASSESPGLYGYTF
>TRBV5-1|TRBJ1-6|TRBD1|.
TGCGCCAGCAGCTTGGGCGGCGGACAGGGAGGTTCACCCCTCCACTTT
CASSLGGGQGGSPLHF
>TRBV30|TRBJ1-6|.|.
TGTGCCTGGAAGACAGGCGGAAAACATAATTCACCCCTCCACTTT
CAWKTGGKHNSPLHF
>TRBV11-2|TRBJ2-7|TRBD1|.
TGTGCCAGCAGCGCCGGGACAGGGAATATCCTATTCTTCGAGCAGTACTTC
CASSAGTGNILFFEQYF
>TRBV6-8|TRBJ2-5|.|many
TGTGCCAGCAGGCCCAGGGGGGTTTGGGGAGAGACCCAGTACTTC
CASRPRGVWGETQYF
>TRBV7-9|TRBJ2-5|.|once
TGTGCCAGCAGCCCGAGCCACCAGGGGTGGGGTGGGACCCAGTACTTC
CASSPSHQGWGGTQYF
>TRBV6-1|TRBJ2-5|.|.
TGTGCCAGCAGTGAATCCCCGGGCCAAGAGACCCAGTACTTC
CASSESPGQETQYF
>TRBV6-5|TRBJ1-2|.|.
TGTGCCAGCAAGCAAGGGGTCGACTATGGCTACACCTTC
CASKQGVDYGYTF
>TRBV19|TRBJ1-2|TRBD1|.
TGTGCCAGCCGGGACAGGGGACCCTATGGCTACACCTTC
CASRDRGPYGYTF
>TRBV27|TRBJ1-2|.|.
TGTGCCAGCAGTTCACAGGGCGTGCATGGCTACACCTTC
CASSSQGVHGYTF
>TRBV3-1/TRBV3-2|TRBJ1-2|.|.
TGTGCCAGCTCCGACCCCGGAGACGGCTACACCTTC
CASSDPGDGYTF
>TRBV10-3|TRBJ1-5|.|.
TGTGCCATCAGTGCGGGGGAGACTCAGCCCCAGCATTTT
CAISAGETQPQHF
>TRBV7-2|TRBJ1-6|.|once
TGTGCCAGCAGCCTTTACAGGAGCCTCGTTTTGGATAATTCACCCCTCCACTTT
CASSLYRSLVLDNSPLHF
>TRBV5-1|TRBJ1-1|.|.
TGCGCCAGCAGCTTTTACAGGAACACTGAAGCTTTCTTT
CASSFYRNTEAFF
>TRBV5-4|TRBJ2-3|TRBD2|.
TGTGCCAGCAGCTTCGCGGGGGGCGGCACAGATACGCAGTATTTT
CASSFAGGGTDTQYF
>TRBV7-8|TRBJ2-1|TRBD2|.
TGTGCCAGCAGCGAAAACCTGGGGACTAGCGGCTCCTACAATGAGCAGTTCTTC
CASSENLGTSGSYNEQFF
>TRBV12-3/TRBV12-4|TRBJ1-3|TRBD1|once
TGTGCCAGCAGTAGGGGGCCTGGAAACACCATATATTTT
CASSRGPGNTIYF
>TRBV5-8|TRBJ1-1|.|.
TGTGCCAGCAGCCCGCCTGCGAGGGTCGGCACTGAAGCTTTCTTT
CASSPPARVGTEAFF
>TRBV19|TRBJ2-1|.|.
TGTGCCAGTAGTATACTGGCTAGCCTCTCCTACAATGAGCAGTTCTTC
CASSILASLSYNEQFF
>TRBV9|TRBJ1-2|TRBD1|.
TGTGCCAGCAGCGCTGGGGACAGGGGCGGCTACACCTTC
CASSAGDRGGYTF
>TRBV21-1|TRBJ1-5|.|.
TGTGCCAGCAGCAAAGTACAGGGTACAAATCAGCCCCAGCATTTT
CASSKVQGTNQPQHF
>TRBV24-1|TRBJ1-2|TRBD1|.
TGTGCCACCAGTGGAAAGGGACAGAATCTCGATGGCTACACCTTC
CATSGKGQNLDGYTF
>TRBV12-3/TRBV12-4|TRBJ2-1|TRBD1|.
TGTGCCAGCAGACGCACTCTCGGGGACAGCCAGTTCTTC
CASRRTLGDSQFF
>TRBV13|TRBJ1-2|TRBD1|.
TGTGCCAGCAGCTTGGACAGGGAGGTCTATGGCTACACCTTC
CASSLDREVYGYTF
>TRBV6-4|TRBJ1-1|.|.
TGTGCCAGCAGTGACTCAGGAGTCTCTGAAGCTTTCTTT
CASSDSGVSEAFF
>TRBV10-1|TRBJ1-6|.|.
TGCGCCAGCAGTGCTCACACGGGGAGTTCACCCCTCCACTTT
CASSAHTGSSPLHF
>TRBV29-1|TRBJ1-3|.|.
TGCAGCGTTGAAGACAGTATATCCCAGAACTCTGGAAACACCATATATTTT
CSVEDSISQNSGNTIYF
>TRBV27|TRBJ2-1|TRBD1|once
TGTGCCAGCACCCAACAGGGGGCCTACAATGAGCAGTTCTTC
CASTQQGAYNEQFF
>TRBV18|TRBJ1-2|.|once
TGTGCCAGCTCACTCACCCCAGGGGCGCAAGGCTACACCTTC
CASSLTPGAQGYTF
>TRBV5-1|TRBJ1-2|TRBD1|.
TGCGCCAGCAGCTTATCGGGACAGGGCCTAGGCTATGGCTACACCTTC
CASSLSGQGLGYGYTF
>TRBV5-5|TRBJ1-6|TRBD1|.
TGTGCCAGCAGCTTGGGGACAGGGGATTCACCCCTCCACTTT
CASSLGTGDSPLHF
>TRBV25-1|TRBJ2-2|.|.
TGTGCCAGCAGTGAGGCCCCCGGGGAGCTGTTTTTT
CASSEAPGELFF
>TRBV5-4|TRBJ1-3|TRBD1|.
TGTGCCAGCAGCCGGACAGGGTTGGTCGACACCATATATTTT
CASSRTGLVDTIYF
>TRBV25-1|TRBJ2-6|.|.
TGTGCCAGCAGTGGTCGGGGAGGCCCAAGCTCTGGGGCCAACGTCCTGACTTTC
CASSGRGGPSSGANVLTF
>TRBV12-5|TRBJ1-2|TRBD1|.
TGTGCTAGTGGTTTGGCCGGGACAGACACTAACTATGGCTACACCTTC
CASGLAGTDTNYGYTF
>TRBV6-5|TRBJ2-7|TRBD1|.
TGTGCCAGCAGCGACAGGGGCCTCTCCTACGAGCAGTACTTC
CASSDRGLSYEQYF
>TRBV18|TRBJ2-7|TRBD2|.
TGTGCCAGCTCATTGGGGACTAGCGGGGGGAACGGACAGTACTTC
CASSLGTSGGNGQYF
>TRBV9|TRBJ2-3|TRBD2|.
TGTGCCAGCAGCGAGAGCGGGAGGGCTGTCACAGATACGCAGTATTTT
CASSESGRAVTDTQYF
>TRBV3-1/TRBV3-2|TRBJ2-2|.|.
TGTGCCAGCAGCCAAGGACTCCCTAACACCGGGGAGCTGTTTTTT
CASSQGLPNTGELFF
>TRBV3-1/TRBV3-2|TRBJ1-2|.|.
TGTGCCAGCAGCCAAGAAGGGGCCAGGGGATATGGCTACACCTTC
CASSQEGARGYGYTF
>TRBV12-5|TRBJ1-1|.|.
TGTGCTAGTGGTTTGCCTATAAACACTGAAGCTTTCTTT
CASGLPINTEAFF